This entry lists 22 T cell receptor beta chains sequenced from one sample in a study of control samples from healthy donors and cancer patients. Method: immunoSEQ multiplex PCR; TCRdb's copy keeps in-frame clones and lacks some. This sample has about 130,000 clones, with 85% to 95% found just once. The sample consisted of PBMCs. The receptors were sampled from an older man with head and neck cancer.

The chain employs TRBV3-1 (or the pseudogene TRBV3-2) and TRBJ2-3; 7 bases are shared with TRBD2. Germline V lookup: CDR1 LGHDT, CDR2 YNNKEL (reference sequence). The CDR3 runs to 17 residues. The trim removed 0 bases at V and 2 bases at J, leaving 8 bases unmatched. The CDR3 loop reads CASSQERSSGDTDTQYF. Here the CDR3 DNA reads TGTGCCAGCAGCCAAGAACGGTCGAGCGGGGACACAGATACGCAGTATTTT.

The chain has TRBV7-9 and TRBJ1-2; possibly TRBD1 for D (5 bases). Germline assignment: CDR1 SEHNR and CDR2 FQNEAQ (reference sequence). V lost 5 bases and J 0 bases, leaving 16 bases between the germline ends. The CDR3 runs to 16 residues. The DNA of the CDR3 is TGTGCCAGCAGCACCAATGGGGGGGGAGCTAACTATGGCTACACCTTC. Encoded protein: CASSTNGGGANYGYTF.

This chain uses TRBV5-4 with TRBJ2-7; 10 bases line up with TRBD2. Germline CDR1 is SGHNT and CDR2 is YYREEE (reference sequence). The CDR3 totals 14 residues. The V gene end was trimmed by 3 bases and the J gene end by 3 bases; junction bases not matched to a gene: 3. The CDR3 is CASSSLAGGYEQYF. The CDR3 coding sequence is TGTGCCAGCAGCTCATTAGCGGGAGGCTACGAGCAGTACTTC.

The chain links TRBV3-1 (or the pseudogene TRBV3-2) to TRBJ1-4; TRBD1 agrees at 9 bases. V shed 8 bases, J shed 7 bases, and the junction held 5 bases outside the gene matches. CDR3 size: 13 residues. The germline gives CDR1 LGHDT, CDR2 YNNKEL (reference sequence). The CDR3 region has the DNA TGTGCCAGCCGGGGACAGGGCTTTGAAAAACTGTTTTTT. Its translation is CASRGQGFEKLFF.

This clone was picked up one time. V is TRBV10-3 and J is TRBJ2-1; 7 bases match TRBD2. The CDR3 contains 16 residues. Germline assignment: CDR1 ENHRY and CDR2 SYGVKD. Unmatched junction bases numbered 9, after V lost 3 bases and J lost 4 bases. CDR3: CAISDGGRERYNEQFF. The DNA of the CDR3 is TGTGCCATCAGTGATGGAGGGCGGGAGAGGTACAATGAGCAGTTCTTC.

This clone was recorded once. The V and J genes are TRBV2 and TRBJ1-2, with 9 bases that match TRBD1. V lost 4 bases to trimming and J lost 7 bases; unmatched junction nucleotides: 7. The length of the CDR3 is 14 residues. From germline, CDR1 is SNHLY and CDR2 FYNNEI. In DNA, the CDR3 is TGTGCCAGCAGTGGGTCTACAGGGGGCATTGGCTACACCTTC. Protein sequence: CASSGSTGGIGYTF.

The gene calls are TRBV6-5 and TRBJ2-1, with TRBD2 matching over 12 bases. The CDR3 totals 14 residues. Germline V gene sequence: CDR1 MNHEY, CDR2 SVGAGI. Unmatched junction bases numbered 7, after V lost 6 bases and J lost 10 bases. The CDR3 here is CASRPGLAGYEQFF. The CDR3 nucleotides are TGTGCCAGCAGACCGGGACTAGCGGGTTACGAGCAGTTCTTC.

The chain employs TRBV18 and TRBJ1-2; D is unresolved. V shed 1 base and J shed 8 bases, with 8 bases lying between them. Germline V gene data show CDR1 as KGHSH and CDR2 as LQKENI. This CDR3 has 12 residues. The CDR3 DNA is TGTGCCAGCTCACCACTTAAGGAAGGCTACACCTTC. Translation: CASSPLKEGYTF. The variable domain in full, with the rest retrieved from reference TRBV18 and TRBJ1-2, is NAGVMQNPRHLVRRRGQEARLRCSPMKGHSHVYWYRQLPEEGLKFMVYLQKENIIDESGMPKERFSAEFPKEGPSILRIQQVVRGDSAAYFCASSPLKEGYTFGSGTRLTVV.

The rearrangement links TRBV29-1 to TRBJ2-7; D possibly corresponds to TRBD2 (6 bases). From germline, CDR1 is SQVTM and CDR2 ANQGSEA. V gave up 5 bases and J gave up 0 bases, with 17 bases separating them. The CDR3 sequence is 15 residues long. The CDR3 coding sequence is TGCAGCGTTACCGGGGGTGGGCTGATCTCCTACGAGCAGTACTTC. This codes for CSVTGGGLISYEQYF.

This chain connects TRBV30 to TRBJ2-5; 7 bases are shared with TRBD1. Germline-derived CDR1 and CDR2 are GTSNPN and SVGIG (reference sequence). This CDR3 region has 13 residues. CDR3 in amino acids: CAAGGRVRETQYF. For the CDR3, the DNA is TGTGCGGCAGGGGGACGTGTCCGGGAGACCCAGTACTTC. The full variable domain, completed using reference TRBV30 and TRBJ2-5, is SQTIHQWPATLVQPVGSPLSLECTVEGTSNPNLYWYRQAAGRGLQLLFYSVGIGQISSEVPQNLSASRPQDRQFILSSKKLLLSDSGFYLCAAGGRVRETQYFGPGTRLLVL.

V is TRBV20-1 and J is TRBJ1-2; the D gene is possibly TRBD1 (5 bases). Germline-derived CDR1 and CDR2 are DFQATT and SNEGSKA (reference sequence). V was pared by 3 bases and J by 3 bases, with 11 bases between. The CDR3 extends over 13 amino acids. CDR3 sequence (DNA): TGCAGTGCTAGTTCTCCAGGGTACTATGGCTACACCTTC. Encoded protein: CSASSPGYYGYTF.

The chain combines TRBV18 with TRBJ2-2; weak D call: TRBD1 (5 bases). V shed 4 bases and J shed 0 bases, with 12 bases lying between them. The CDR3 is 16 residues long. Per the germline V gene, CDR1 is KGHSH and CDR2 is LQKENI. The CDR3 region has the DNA TGTGCCAGCTCACTTTCCACAGGAGCGAACACCGGGGAGCTGTTTTTT. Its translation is CASSLSTGANTGELFF.

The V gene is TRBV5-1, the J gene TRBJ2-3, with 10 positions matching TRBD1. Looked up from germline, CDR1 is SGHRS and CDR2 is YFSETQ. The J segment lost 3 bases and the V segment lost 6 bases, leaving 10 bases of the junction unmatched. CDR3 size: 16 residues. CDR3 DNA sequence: TGCGCCAGCACCCGCCCCCGGGACAGGGGTACAGATACGCAGTATTTT. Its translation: CASTRPRDRGTDTQYF.

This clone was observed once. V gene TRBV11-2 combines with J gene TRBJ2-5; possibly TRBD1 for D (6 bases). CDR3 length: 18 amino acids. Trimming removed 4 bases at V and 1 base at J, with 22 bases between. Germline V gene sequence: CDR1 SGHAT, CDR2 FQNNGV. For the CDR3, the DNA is TGTGCCAGCAGCTCAGAGGTCGGGGCAGGGGTGGGCCAAGAGACCCAGTACTTC. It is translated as CASSSEVGAGVGQETQYF.

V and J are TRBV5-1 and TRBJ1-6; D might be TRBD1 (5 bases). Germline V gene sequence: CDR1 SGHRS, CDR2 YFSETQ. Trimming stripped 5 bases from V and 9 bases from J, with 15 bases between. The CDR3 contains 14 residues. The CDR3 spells CASSRTGPGSPLHF. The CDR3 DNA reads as TGCGCCAGCAGTAGAACGGGGCCGGGTTCACCCCTCCACTTT.

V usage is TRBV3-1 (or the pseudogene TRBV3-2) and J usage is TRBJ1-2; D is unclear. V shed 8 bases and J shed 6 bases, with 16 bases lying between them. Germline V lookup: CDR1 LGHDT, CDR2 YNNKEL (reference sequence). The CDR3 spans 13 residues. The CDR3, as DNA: TGTGCCAGCGGTTATCCGTGGGCGGATGGCTACACCTTC. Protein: CASGYPWADGYTF.

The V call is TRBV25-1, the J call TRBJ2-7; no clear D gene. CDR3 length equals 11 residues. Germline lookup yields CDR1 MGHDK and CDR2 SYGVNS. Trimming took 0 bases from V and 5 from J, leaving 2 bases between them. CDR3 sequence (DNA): TGTGCCAGCAGTGAATATAACGAGCAGTACTTC. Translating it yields CASSEYNEQYF.

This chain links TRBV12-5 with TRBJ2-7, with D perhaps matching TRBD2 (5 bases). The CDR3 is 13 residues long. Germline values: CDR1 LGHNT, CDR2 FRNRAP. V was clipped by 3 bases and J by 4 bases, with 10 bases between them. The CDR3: CASGFGGAYEQYF. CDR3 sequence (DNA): TGTGCTAGTGGTTTTGGAGGAGCATACGAGCAGTACTTC.

CDR3 amino acids: CAIHRSTVTSYEQYF. The CDR3 bases are TGTGCCATCCACCGCTCGACGGTGACCTCCTACGAGCAGTACTTC. The chain combines TRBV2 with TRBJ2-7; no firm D call. The CDR3 runs 15 residues. Germline values: CDR1 SNHLY, CDR2 FYNNEI. V lost 10 bases to trimming and J lost 0 bases, with 19 bases between them.

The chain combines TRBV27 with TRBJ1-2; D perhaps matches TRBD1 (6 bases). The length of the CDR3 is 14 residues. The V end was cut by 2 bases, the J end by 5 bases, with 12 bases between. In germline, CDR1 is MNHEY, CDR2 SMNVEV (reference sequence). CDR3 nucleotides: TGTGCCAGCAGTTTACAGGGGCCCCTGTATGGCTACACCTTC. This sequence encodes CASSLQGPLYGYTF.

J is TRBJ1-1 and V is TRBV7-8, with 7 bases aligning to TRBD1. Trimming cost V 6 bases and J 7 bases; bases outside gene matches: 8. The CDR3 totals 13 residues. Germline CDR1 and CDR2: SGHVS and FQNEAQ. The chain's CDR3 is CASSRRGQNEAFF. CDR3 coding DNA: TGTGCCAGCAGTCGGAGGGGGCAGAATGAAGCTTTCTTT.

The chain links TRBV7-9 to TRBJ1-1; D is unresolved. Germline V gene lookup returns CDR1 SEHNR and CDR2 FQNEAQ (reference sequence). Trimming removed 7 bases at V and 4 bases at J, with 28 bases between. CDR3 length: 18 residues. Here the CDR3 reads CASTYPLTRGPFSTEAFF. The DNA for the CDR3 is TGTGCCAGCACCTATCCCCTAACCCGAGGACCGTTTAGCACTGAAGCTTTCTTT.